These T cell receptor beta chains were read from a single sample in a study of T cell repertoires in ileal Crohn's disease. The assay was immunoSEQ multiplex PCR, and TCRdb's table has in-frame clones only and misses some. The table has 15,000 to 20,000 clones, roughly 76% seen once. Sequencing input: ileal tissue. The receptors come from an adult with Crohn's disease. The CDR3 runs from the conserved cysteine through the conserved F or W. Each record gives: D gene, V gene, CDR3 length, J gene, clone size, CDR3 protein, CDR3 DNA. A D gene is named only where the DNA matches it firmly. Clone size is stated in some rows and not others, as once, few, many or a class when expanded.

D: -
V: TRBV5-1
length: 14
J: TRBJ2-2
size: -
CDR3: CASSYTLNTGELFF
DNA: TGCGCCAGCAGCTATACACTGAACACCGGGGAGCTGTTTTTT

D: -
V: TRBV7-2
length: 16
J: TRBJ2-5
size: -
CDR3: CASSRPGTRGGETQYF
DNA: TGTGCCAGCAGCCGCCCCGGGACCCGGGGTGGGGAGACCCAGTACTTC

D: -
V: TRBV9
length: 17
J: TRBJ2-3
size: -
CDR3: CASSVARATESTDTQYF
DNA: TGTGCCAGCAGCGTCGCTCGGGCGACTGAAAGCACAGATACGCAGTATTTT

D: TRBD1
V: TRBV9
length: 15
J: TRBJ1-2
size: -
CDR3: CASSVAGQPFYGYTF
DNA: TGTGCCAGCAGCGTAGCGGGACAGCCTTTCTATGGCTACACCTTC

D: -
V: TRBV6-1
length: 14
J: TRBJ2-5
size: -
CDR3: CASSPPGDPETQYF
DNA: TGTGCCAGCAGCCCACCAGGGGATCCGGAGACCCAGTACTTC

D: -
V: TRBV29-1
length: 18
J: TRBJ1-4
size: -
CDR3: CSVEAQGRHGVDVGKLFF
DNA: TGCAGCGTTGAGGCTCAGGGGAGGCATGGGGTAGATGTTGGAAAACTGTTTTTT

D: TRBD1
V: TRBV6-1
length: 14
J: TRBJ2-1
size: -
CDR3: CASRQGATTNEQFF
DNA: TGTGCCAGCAGACAGGGGGCGACCACCAATGAGCAGTTCTTC

D: TRBD1
V: TRBV29-1
length: 13
J: TRBJ1-5
size: -
CDR3: CSVGQGFNQPQHF
DNA: TGCAGCGTGGGACAGGGGTTCAATCAGCCCCAGCATTTT

D: -
V: TRBV10-3
length: 11
J: TRBJ2-3
size: -
CDR3: CATGSTDTQYF
DNA: TGTGCCACCGGAAGCACAGATACGCAGTATTTT

D: -
V: TRBV6-5
length: 16
J: TRBJ1-3
size: few
CDR3: CASSYSIGVAGNTIYF
DNA: TGTGCCAGCAGTTACTCCATCGGGGTAGCTGGAAACACCATATATTTT

D: -
V: TRBV5-1
length: 14
J: TRBJ1-5
size: once
CDR3: CASSFGTDNQPQHF
DNA: TGCGCCAGCAGCTTCGGGACTGACAATCAGCCCCAGCATTTT

D: TRBD2
V: TRBV20-1
length: 11
J: TRBJ2-7
size: few
CDR3: CSAKREYEQYF
DNA: TGCAGTGCCAAGCGGGAGTACGAGCAGTACTTC

D: -
V: TRBV6-1
length: 11
J: TRBJ1-2
size: -
CDR3: CASSGSYGYTF
DNA: TGTGCCAGCAGTGGAAGCTATGGCTACACCTTC

D: -
V: TRBV15
length: 17
J: TRBJ1-2
size: few
CDR3: CATSRAGMGGFGYGYTF
DNA: TGTGCCACCAGCAGAGCCGGTATGGGCGGCTTCGGCTATGGCTACACCTTC

D: TRBD1
V: TRBV28
length: 16
J: TRBJ1-5
size: -
CDR3: CASSPLGQGALQPQHF
DNA: TGTGCCAGCAGCCCTCTGGGACAGGGGGCCTTACAGCCCCAGCATTTT

D: -
V: TRBV10-3
length: 14
J: TRBJ2-7
size: once
CDR3: CAISLSGGGYEQYF
DNA: TGTGCCATCAGCCTCTCAGGGGGAGGGTACGAGCAGTACTTC

D: TRBD2
V: TRBV11-2
length: 16
J: TRBJ2-3
size: -
CDR3: CASSLLTSGTPDTQYF
DNA: TGTGCCAGCAGCTTACTGACTAGCGGGACCCCAGATACGCAGTATTTT

D: -
V: TRBV7-3
length: 12
J: TRBJ2-1
size: -
CDR3: CASSLMEDEQFF
DNA: TGTGCCAGCAGCTTAATGGAGGATGAGCAGTTCTTC

D: -
V: TRBV4-1
length: 15
J: TRBJ1-3
size: -
CDR3: CASSQDGVSGNTIYF
DNA: TGCGCCAGCAGCCAAGATGGGGTGTCTGGAAACACCATATATTTT

D: -
V: TRBV7-8
length: 15
J: TRBJ2-5
size: -
CDR3: CASSSLSTSQETQYF
DNA: TGTGCCAGCAGCTCCCTCTCGACCTCCCAAGAGACCCAGTACTTC

D: -
V: TRBV5-4
length: 16
J: TRBJ2-7
size: once
CDR3: CASSQDHPSYSYEQYF
DNA: TGCGCCAGCAGCCAAGATCACCCTAGCTACTCCTACGAGCAGTACTTC

D: -
V: TRBV14
length: 15
J: TRBJ2-7
size: -
CDR3: CASSLKTSGAYEQYF
DNA: TGTGCCAGCAGCCTAAAGACATCAGGGGCCTACGAGCAGTACTTC

D: TRBD2
V: TRBV5-1
length: 18
J: TRBJ2-1
size: -
CDR3: CASSLEATSGSFYNEQFF
DNA: TGCGCCAGCAGCTTGGAGGCGACTAGCGGGAGTTTCTACAATGAGCAGTTCTTC

D: -
V: TRBV5-5
length: 11
J: TRBJ2-7
size: -
CDR3: CASRGSYEQYF
DNA: TGTGCCAGCAGGGGTTCCTACGAGCAGTACTTC

D: -
V: TRBV19
length: 14
J: TRBJ1-2
size: -
CDR3: CASSPLQANYGYTF
DNA: TGTGCCAGTTCCCCTCTTCAAGCTAACTATGGCTACACCTTC

D: TRBD2
V: TRBV6-4
length: 16
J: TRBJ2-3
size: few
CDR3: CASSDSAGESTDTQYF
DNA: TGTGCCAGCAGTGACAGTGCGGGGGAATCAACAGATACGCAGTATTTT

D: -
V: TRBV27
length: 15
J: TRBJ2-6
size: medium-sized
CDR3: CASSLGGAGANVLTF
DNA: TGTGCCAGCAGCCTGGGGGGCGCTGGGGCCAACGTCCTGACTTTC

D: -
V: TRBV18
length: 13
J: TRBJ1-2
size: -
CDR3: CASSPGENYGYTF
DNA: TGTGCCAGCTCACCGGGGGAGAACTATGGCTACACCTTC

D: -
V: TRBV4-3
length: 14
J: TRBJ2-2
size: few
CDR3: CASSQVQGTGELFF
DNA: TGCGCCAGCAGCCAAGTACAGGGAACCGGGGAGCTGTTTTTT

D: TRBD2
V: TRBV9
length: 16
J: TRBJ2-1
size: -
CDR3: CASRAAGGDSYNEQFF
DNA: TGTGCCAGCAGGGCGGCGGGAGGGGACTCCTACAATGAGCAGTTCTTC

D: -
V: TRBV7-2
length: 14
J: TRBJ1-1
size: -
CDR3: CASSSGVVNTEAFF
DNA: TGTGCCAGCAGCTCGGGTGTTGTCAACACTGAAGCTTTCTTT

D: TRBD2
V: TRBV28
length: 17
J: TRBJ2-3
size: -
CDR3: CASSPYGTSGLGHTQYF
DNA: TGTGCCAGCAGTCCCTACGGGACTAGCGGGCTGGGGCATACGCAGTATTTT

D: TRBD1
V: TRBV5-6
length: 15
J: TRBJ1-3
size: few
CDR3: CASSPPTGVGNTIYF
DNA: TGTGCCAGCAGCCCGCCAACAGGGGTCGGAAACACCATATATTTT

D: -
V: TRBV28
length: 12
J: TRBJ1-5
size: -
CDR3: CASTAGYQPQHF
DNA: TGTGCCAGCACGGCAGGCTATCAGCCCCAGCATTTT

D: TRBD2
V: TRBV9
length: 17
J: TRBJ2-5
size: -
CDR3: CASSVGASGLRGETQYF
DNA: TGTGCCAGCAGCGTGGGGGCTAGCGGGCTCCGGGGGGAGACCCAGTACTTC

D: TRBD2
V: TRBV11-2
length: 14
J: TRBJ2-7
size: -
CDR3: CASSPGLAVYEQYF
DNA: TGTGCCAGCAGCCCAGGACTAGCGGTCTACGAGCAGTACTTC